Listed below are T cell receptor beta chains from one sample, sequenced in a study of T cells in Graves' hyperthyroidism and ophthalmopathy. In TCRdb, the multiplex PCR reads were re-called with MiXCR into one record per CDR3 protein. The table lists 450,000 to 600,000 distinct CDR3 sequences, roughly 21% of them singletons. The specimen sequenced was blood. These receptors came from a man aged 40-49 years with Graves' ophthalmopathy. Both conserved end residues are part of each CDR3. Each record gives: clone size, D gene, V gene, J gene, CDR3 DNA, CDR3 protein. The D gene is left open where the match is weak. Not all rows give a size; the values are once, few, many and, for expanded clones, a class.

abundance: .; d_gene: .; v_gene: TRBV29-1; j_gene: TRBJ1-1; CDR3nt: TGCAGCGTTGGGAGCCCGCAGGGAAGTGACACTGAAGCTTTCTTT; CDR3aa: CSVGSPQGSDTEAFF
abundance: .; d_gene: .; v_gene: TRBV3-1; j_gene: TRBJ1-2; CDR3nt: TGTGCCAGCAGCCAAGCACAGGGACGGTATGGCTACACCTTC; CDR3aa: CASSQAQGRYGYTF
abundance: .; d_gene: .; v_gene: TRBV20-1; j_gene: TRBJ2-5; CDR3nt: TGCAGTGCTCAGTGGCGCGACTGGGGGGAGACCCAGTACTTC; CDR3aa: CSAQWRDWGETQYF
abundance: many; d_gene: TRBD2; v_gene: TRBV12-3/TRBV12-4; j_gene: TRBJ2-1; CDR3nt: TGTGCCAGCAGACTAGCGGGGGGAAATGAGCAGTTCTTC; CDR3aa: CASRLAGGNEQFF
abundance: few; d_gene: .; v_gene: TRBV7-9; j_gene: TRBJ2-1; CDR3nt: TGTGCCAGCAGCTTAGTGCAGGGGTTCTCCTACAATGAGCAGTTCTTC; CDR3aa: CASSLVQGFSYNEQFF
abundance: .; d_gene: TRBD1; v_gene: TRBV18; j_gene: TRBJ2-7; CDR3nt: TGTGCCAGCTCACTTAGCCTGGACAGGGTATCGTCCGAGCAGTACTTC; CDR3aa: CASSLSLDRVSSEQYF
abundance: .; d_gene: .; v_gene: TRBV27; j_gene: TRBJ2-1; CDR3nt: TGTGCCAGCAGTCTAAATCTCTATTACTCCACAGCTAATGAGCAGTTCTTC; CDR3aa: CASSLNLYYSTANEQFF
abundance: .; d_gene: .; v_gene: TRBV4-1; j_gene: TRBJ1-6; CDR3nt: TGCGCCAGCAGCCCATCAGGGGTGAATTCACCCCTCCACTTT; CDR3aa: CASSPSGVNSPLHF
abundance: many; d_gene: TRBD2; v_gene: TRBV12-3/TRBV12-4; j_gene: TRBJ2-7; CDR3nt: TGTGCCAGCACCACAGGTAGCGGGAGGGCGTCCGAGCAGTACTTC; CDR3aa: CASTTGSGRASEQYF
abundance: many; d_gene: .; v_gene: TRBV30; j_gene: TRBJ1-2; CDR3nt: TGTGCCTGGAATCGGAGGGGGAGTGGCTACACCTTC; CDR3aa: CAWNRRGSGYTF
abundance: few; d_gene: TRBD1; v_gene: TRBV7-2; j_gene: TRBJ2-1; CDR3nt: TGTGCCAGCAGGACAGGGGCTAGCCGCGGTAATGAGCAGTTCTTC; CDR3aa: CASRTGASRGNEQFF
abundance: .; d_gene: .; v_gene: TRBV3-1; j_gene: TRBJ2-3; CDR3nt: TGTGCCAGCAGCCAAAAGGCCGAGTTGAGGGAAAGCACAGATACGCAGTATTTT; CDR3aa: CASSQKAELRESTDTQYF
abundance: many; d_gene: .; v_gene: TRBV3-1; j_gene: TRBJ1-2; CDR3nt: TGTGCCAGCAGCCCTAATCGGGGGGCAGGAGGCTACACCTTC; CDR3aa: CASSPNRGAGGYTF
abundance: few; d_gene: .; v_gene: TRBV7-9; j_gene: TRBJ2-5; CDR3nt: TGTGCCAGCAGCTTAGATCTGGTTGTGAAGACCCAGTACTTC; CDR3aa: CASSLDLVVKTQYF
abundance: .; d_gene: .; v_gene: TRBV5-1; j_gene: TRBJ2-1; CDR3nt: TGCGCCAGCCGTGACATTACGCACAATGAGCAGTTCTTC; CDR3aa: CASRDITHNEQFF
abundance: many; d_gene: .; v_gene: TRBV7-2; j_gene: TRBJ2-7; CDR3nt: TGTGCCAGCAGCCCTCTGGCGGGAATCCACGAGCAGTACTTC; CDR3aa: CASSPLAGIHEQYF
abundance: .; d_gene: .; v_gene: TRBV5-1; j_gene: TRBJ2-2; CDR3nt: TGCGCCAGCAGCTTGGCCGGAGGCCGGGAGCTGTTTTTT; CDR3aa: CASSLAGGRELFF
abundance: .; d_gene: .; v_gene: TRBV3-1; j_gene: TRBJ2-3; CDR3nt: TGTGCCAGCAGCCAAGAGGTGGGGGTTGGGACAGATACGCAGTATTTT; CDR3aa: CASSQEVGVGTDTQYF
abundance: few; d_gene: .; v_gene: TRBV10-3; j_gene: TRBJ2-5; CDR3nt: TGTGCCACGACTAGGGCGCCGAGTTTCCAAGAGACCCAGTACTTC; CDR3aa: CATTRAPSFQETQYF
abundance: .; d_gene: TRBD1; v_gene: TRBV20-1; j_gene: TRBJ1-2; CDR3nt: TGCAGTGCTAGAGGGGACAGGCCTTCCTATGGCTACACCTTC; CDR3aa: CSARGDRPSYGYTF
abundance: few; d_gene: .; v_gene: TRBV20-1; j_gene: TRBJ1-1; CDR3nt: TGCAGTGCTAGCCAGACGACATTTGAAGCTTTCTTT; CDR3aa: CSASQTTFEAFF
abundance: many; d_gene: TRBD1; v_gene: TRBV12-3/TRBV12-4; j_gene: TRBJ2-7; CDR3nt: TGTGCCAGCAGGAAGACAGGGGGCAACTACGAGCAGTACTTC; CDR3aa: CASRKTGGNYEQYF
abundance: few; d_gene: TRBD2; v_gene: TRBV4-1; j_gene: TRBJ2-7; CDR3nt: TGCGCCAGCAGCCAAGGGACTAGCGGGGGGCCCGAGCAGTACTTC; CDR3aa: CASSQGTSGGPEQYF
abundance: .; d_gene: TRBD1; v_gene: TRBV2; j_gene: TRBJ1-5; CDR3nt: TGTGCCAGCAGGGGGACAGAAGCCAATCAGCCCCAGCATTTT; CDR3aa: CASRGTEANQPQHF
abundance: many; d_gene: .; v_gene: TRBV30; j_gene: TRBJ1-2; CDR3nt: TGTGCCTGGAGTTCAGGGCAGGGCGGCTACACCTTC; CDR3aa: CAWSSGQGGYTF